These T cell receptor beta chains were read from a single sample in a study of T cells in Graves' hyperthyroidism and ophthalmopathy. Via MiXCR, TCRdb re-called the multiplex PCR reads, giving one row per CDR3 protein. This sample carries some 570,000 distinct CDR3 sequences, 17% of them seen once, and the ten largest clones take roughly 15%. Sequenced material: blood. These receptors all stem from a woman in her late teens or twenties with Graves' ophthalmopathy. The CDR3 runs from the conserved cysteine through the conserved F or W. The order of the fields is clone size, CDR3 length, V gene, J gene, CDR3 protein. The listing skips clone size in some rows; elsewhere it reads once, few, many or a size class.

>few|17|TRBV7-3|TRBJ2-1
CASSLTGNSGKYNEQFF
>NA|14|TRBV5-6|TRBJ2-7
CASSLLEAPYEQYF
>many|15|TRBV6-5|TRBJ1-1
CASSYPEGTNTEAFF
>once|17|TRBV19|TRBJ2-5
CASSPWTGEKVAETQYF
>few|14|TRBV7-9|TRBJ2-5
CASGLVWNSETQYF
>NA|16|TRBV6-2/TRBV6-3|TRBJ1-1
CASGYFNGGVNTEAFF
>few|15|TRBV9|TRBJ2-5
CASSSNLGQQETQYF
>NA|13|TRBV28|TRBJ1-6
CASSLYRDSPLHF
>many|13|TRBV9|TRBJ2-7
CASSVGQGDEQYF
>many|12|TRBV28|TRBJ2-7
CASSLNPVGQYF
>many|15|TRBV5-1|TRBJ2-1
CASSLDGRSYNEQFF
>few|16|TRBV7-9|TRBJ2-5
CASSRTGTGNKETQYF
>NA|14|TRBV20-1|TRBJ2-7
CSAREDRKSYEQYF
>NA|13|TRBV28|TRBJ2-5
CASSLSHLETQYF
>NA|13|TRBV5-1|TRBJ1-1
CASSLKQYTEAFF
>many|15|TRBV6-6|TRBJ2-7
CASSYVGQGVYEQYF
>once|15|TRBV7-9|TRBJ2-1
CVSSHQRTSINEQFF
>many|14|TRBV20-1|TRBJ1-1
CSAIQTGMNTEAFF
>many|14|TRBV7-2|TRBJ1-1
CASSLAGVRTEAFF
>many|14|TRBV13|TRBJ1-2
CASSLGQGLNGYTF
>few|16|TRBV18|TRBJ2-6
CASSPYLGNGANVLTF
>many|13|TRBV28|TRBJ2-7
CASSFSGADEQYF
>few|14|TRBV7-9|TRBJ1-1
CASSPTGTATEAFF
>few|16|TRBV2|TRBJ2-2
CASSGTSGSYTGELFF
>many|14|TRBV11-2|TRBJ2-5
CASSLQGTQETQYF
>many|10|TRBV11-2|TRBJ1-1
CASSSAEAFF
>NA|14|TRBV15|TRBJ2-1
CATSRAGLLNEQFF
>many|16|TRBV7-8|TRBJ2-1
CASSHPSGGNYNEQFF
>few|16|TRBV5-1|TRBJ2-7
CASSAWGGSSSYEQYF
>many|15|TRBV5-1|TRBJ1-2
CASSPRGQGSYGYTF
>NA|13|TRBV4-1|TRBJ2-7
CASSQDGTYEQYF
>NA|14|TRBV5-5|TRBJ2-3
CASSSRTFTDTQYF
>NA|14|TRBV20-1|TRBJ1-2
CSARPLQGNYGYTF
>many|14|TRBV28|TRBJ1-2
CASKFRGPYYGYTF
>many|15|TRBV5-1|TRBJ2-3
CASSLVGASTDTQYF
>NA|12|TRBV4-1|TRBJ2-1
CASSWRDNEQFF
>few|15|TRBV5-8|TRBJ2-7
CASSLAFISSYEQYF
>few|15|TRBV20-1|TRBJ2-7
CSARAGTGAGYEQYF
>many|15|TRBV28|TRBJ2-7
CASSFLGTGDLEQYF
>NA|16|TRBV5-8|TRBJ2-1
CASSLPLAGAYNEQFF
>NA|15|TRBV20-1|TRBJ2-1
CSARIAGADYNEQFF
>few|14|TRBV20-1|TRBJ1-3
CSARKVDSGNTIYF
>many|15|TRBV5-1|TRBJ1-1
CASSLVGGPNTEAFF
>few|12|TRBV29-1|TRBJ2-2
CSVTGNTGELFF
>many|15|TRBV20-1|TRBJ1-6
CSARESTGNRSPLHF
>NA|15|TRBV4-1|TRBJ1-5
CASSQGTVLNQPQHF